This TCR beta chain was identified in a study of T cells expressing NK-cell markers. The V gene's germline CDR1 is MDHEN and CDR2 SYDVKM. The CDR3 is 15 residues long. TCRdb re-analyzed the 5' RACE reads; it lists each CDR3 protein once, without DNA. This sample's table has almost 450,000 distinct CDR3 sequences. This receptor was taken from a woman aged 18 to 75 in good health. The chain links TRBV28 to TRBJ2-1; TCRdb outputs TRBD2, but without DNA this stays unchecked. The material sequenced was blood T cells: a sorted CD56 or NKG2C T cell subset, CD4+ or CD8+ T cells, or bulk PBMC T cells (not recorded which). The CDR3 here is CASSSLDWQYNEQFF.